A selection of T cell receptor beta chains follows, all from one sample in a study of cytomegalovirus exposure and HLA in healthy donors. Generated by immunoSEQ multiplex PCR, the TCRdb table keeps only in-frame clones and is missing some. The sample consists of about 200,000 clones, approximately 80% of them appearing once. Sequenced sample: PBMCs. These receptor sequences come from a man aged 40-55 years in good health and CMV-seronegative. The CDR3 runs from the conserved cysteine through the conserved F or W. D genes are given only for firm matches. A row's size may be missing; if present it is once, few, many or a size class.

v_gene	d_gene	abundance	j_gene	CDR3aa	CDR3nt
TRBV29-1	NA	NA	TRBJ2-5	CSVARTNIQETQYF	TGCAGCGTTGCCCGGACTAATATTCAAGAGACCCAGTACTTC
TRBV2	TRBD1	once	TRBJ2-4	CASSEDRDIQYF	TGTGCCAGCAGTGAGGACAGGGACATTCAGTACTTC
TRBV27	TRBD1	NA	TRBJ1-5	CASRPRTGSPQHF	TGTGCCAGCCGACCCAGGACAGGGTCGCCCCAGCATTTT
TRBV12-2	NA	NA	TRBJ2-7	CASRLGREGAYEQYF	TGTGCAAGTCGCTTAGGCCGGGAAGGAGCCTACGAGCAGTACTTC
TRBV5-4	NA	few	TRBJ2-7	CASSLDGTSGEQYF	TGTGCCAGCAGCTTGGATGGCACCTCAGGAGAGCAGTACTTC
TRBV6-6	NA	NA	TRBJ2-1	CASSSSPLSSYNEQFF	TGTGCCAGCAGTTCTAGCCCCCTTAGCTCCTACAATGAGCAGTTCTTC
TRBV5-5	NA	NA	TRBJ1-1	CASSSPNTEAFF	TGTGCCAGCAGCAGCCCGAACACTGAAGCTTTCTTT
TRBV6-5	TRBD1	NA	TRBJ1-6	CASSRTGSNSPLHF	TGTGCCAGCAGCAGGACAGGGAGTAATTCACCCCTCCACTTT
TRBV27	NA	NA	TRBJ2-3	CASSLWTRTVKDRTDTQYF	TGTGCCAGCAGTTTATGGACCCGGACAGTTAAAGACCGCACAGATACGCAGTATTTT
TRBV19	TRBD2	NA	TRBJ2-7	CASSRLAGVISLYEQYF	TGTGCCAGTAGTAGACTAGCGGGAGTGATCAGTCTCTACGAGCAGTACTTC
TRBV27	NA	few	TRBJ2-1	CASSRSAGNNEQFF	TGTGCCAGCAGTCGCTCCGCGGGGAACAATGAGCAGTTCTTC
TRBV29-1	NA	few	TRBJ2-5	CSVPGGASETQYF	TGCAGCGTACCCGGTGGAGCTAGTGAGACCCAGTACTTC
TRBV5-1	TRBD1	NA	TRBJ1-1	CASSFDRATEAFF	TGCGCCAGCAGCTTTGACAGGGCCACTGAAGCTTTCTTT
TRBV2	NA	NA	TRBJ1-5	CASSGGLSNQPQHF	TGTGCCAGCAGTGGGGGCCTCAGCAATCAGCCCCAGCATTTT
TRBV13	TRBD2	NA	TRBJ2-7	CASSLTSGSSAYEQYF	TGTGCCAGCAGCTTAACTAGCGGGAGCTCGGCCTACGAGCAGTACTTC
TRBV7-6	NA	NA	TRBJ2-2	CASSGRTIGGELFF	TGTGCCAGCAGCGGGAGGACTATAGGCGGGGAGCTGTTTTTT
TRBV6-5	TRBD1	once	TRBJ2-1	CATGQGYNEQFF	TGTGCCACGGGACAGGGGTACAATGAGCAGTTCTTC
TRBV11-1	NA	NA	TRBJ1-1	CASSFAGVEAFF	TGTGCCAGCAGCTTTGCAGGGGTTGAAGCTTTCTTT
TRBV15	NA	NA	TRBJ2-1	CATSTATKFYNEQFF	TGTGCCACCAGCACAGCGACTAAATTCTACAATGAGCAGTTCTTC
TRBV6-1	TRBD1	NA	TRBJ1-1	CASSVLRWDRGNTEAFF	TGTGCCAGCAGTGTCCTGAGATGGGACAGGGGGAACACTGAAGCTTTCTTT
TRBV9	TRBD2	NA	TRBJ2-1	CASSVAGGSFNEQFF	TGTGCCAGCAGCGTAGCGGGGGGGTCTTTCAATGAGCAGTTCTTC
TRBV27	TRBD2	NA	TRBJ2-7	CASSLSGASGYEQYF	TGTGCCAGCAGTTTATCGGGGGCTAGCGGGTACGAGCAGTACTTC
TRBV5-6	NA	NA	TRBJ2-7	CASSLRRYEQYF	TGTGCCAGCAGCTTGAGGCGGTACGAGCAGTACTTC
TRBV20-1	NA	few	TRBJ1-2	CSADGASGYTF	TGCAGTGCTGACGGAGCGAGTGGCTACACCTTC
TRBV19	NA	NA	TRBJ2-5	CASSNFRAQETQYF	TGTGCCAGTTCGAACTTCAGGGCTCAAGAGACCCAGTACTTC
TRBV6-5	TRBD1	NA	TRBJ1-1	CASSYTGGFSGAFF	TGTGCCAGCAGTTACACAGGGGGCTTTTCTGGAGCTTTCTTT
TRBV2	NA	NA	TRBJ2-7	CASSDGGFASSYEQYF	TGTGCCAGCAGTGATGGAGGTTTTGCCAGCTCCTACGAGCAGTACTTC
TRBV7-9	NA	NA	TRBJ2-7	CASSFSQEQYF	TGTGCCAGCAGCTTTAGCCAGGAGCAGTACTTC
TRBV10-3	TRBD1	NA	TRBJ1-1	CAIGDSAGRNTEAFF	TGTGCCATCGGGGACAGCGCAGGACGGAACACTGAAGCTTTCTTT
TRBV11-2	TRBD2	NA	TRBJ2-5	CASSYGTSGSWETQYF	TGTGCCAGCAGCTACGGGACTAGCGGGTCCTGGGAGACCCAGTACTTC
TRBV18	TRBD1	NA	TRBJ1-2	CASSGQGVDYGYTF	TGTGCCAGCTCGGGACAGGGGGTTGACTATGGCTACACCTTC
TRBV19	NA	NA	TRBJ2-1	CASSILGQGNEQFF	TGTGCCAGTAGTATTTTAGGCCAGGGCAATGAGCAGTTCTTC
TRBV6-1	TRBD1	NA	TRBJ2-7	CASRADRGGTYEQYF	TGTGCCAGCAGAGCCGACAGGGGTGGGACCTACGAGCAGTACTTC
TRBV19	TRBD1	few	TRBJ1-1	CASSRTGRTEAFF	TGTGCCAGTAGTAGGACAGGGCGGACTGAAGCTTTCTTT
TRBV2	NA	NA	TRBJ1-5	CASNVRGDNQPQHF	TGTGCCAGCAACGTCCGGGGAGACAATCAGCCCCAGCATTTT
TRBV5-1	TRBD2	few	TRBJ2-1	CASSLQGAGVYNEQFF	TGCGCCAGCAGCTTGCAAGGAGCGGGGGTCTACAATGAGCAGTTCTTC
TRBV30	NA	NA	TRBJ1-5	CAWSVQVNQPQHF	TGTGCCTGGAGTGTCCAGGTAAATCAGCCCCAGCATTTT
TRBV7-3	TRBD1	once	TRBJ2-3	CASSPGQVTDTQYF	TGTGCCAGCAGCCCTGGACAGGTCACAGATACGCAGTATTTT
TRBV4-1	NA	NA	TRBJ1-2	CASSQVLVFGTPREYGYTF	TGCGCCAGCAGCCAAGTTCTGGTCTTCGGGACTCCCCGAGAATATGGCTACACCTTC
TRBV27	TRBD1	NA	TRBJ2-5	CASSWLGTGGETQYF	TGTGCCAGCAGTTGGCTTGGGACAGGGGGAGAGACCCAGTACTTC
TRBV28	NA	NA	TRBJ2-6	CASSSPIGANVLTF	TGTGCCAGCAGTTCCCCAATTGGGGCCAACGTCCTGACTTTC
TRBV19	TRBD1	NA	TRBJ1-3	CASSLLPTGVTGNTIYF	TGTGCCAGTAGTCTACTCCCGACAGGGGTAACTGGAAACACCATATATTTT